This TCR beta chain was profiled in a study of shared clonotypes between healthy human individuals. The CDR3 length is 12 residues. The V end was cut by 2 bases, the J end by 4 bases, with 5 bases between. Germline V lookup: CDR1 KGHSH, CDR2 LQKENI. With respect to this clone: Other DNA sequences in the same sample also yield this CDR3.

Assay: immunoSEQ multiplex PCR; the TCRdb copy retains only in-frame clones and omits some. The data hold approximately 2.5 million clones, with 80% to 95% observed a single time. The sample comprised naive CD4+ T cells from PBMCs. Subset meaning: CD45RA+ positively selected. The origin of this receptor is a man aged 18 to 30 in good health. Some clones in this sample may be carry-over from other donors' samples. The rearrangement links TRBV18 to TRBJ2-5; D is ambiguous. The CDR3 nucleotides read TGTGCCAGCTCACCAAGAGTAGAGACCCAGTACTTC. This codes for CASSPRVETQYF.